A selection of T cell receptor beta chains follows, all from one sample in a study of blood T cell repertoires in COVID-19. Repertoires were generated with immunoSEQ multiplex PCR, while TCRdb's copy carries only in-frame clones and drops some. Here the sample spans roughly 250,000 clones, 80% to 90% being singletons. What was sequenced was PBMCs or T cells enriched from blood (not recorded which). The source is a woman between 50 and 59 years old who had recovered from COVID-19. Each CDR3 is given with its conserved first and last residue. Each record gives: D gene, J gene, V gene, clone size, CDR3 protein, CDR3 DNA. D genes are given only for firm matches. Only part of the rows carry a size: once, few, many, or a class if the clone is expanded.

d_call: -
j_call: TRBJ1-5
v_call: TRBV2
clone_size: -
cdr3_aa: CASSVMGRTGNQPQHF
cdr3_nt: TGTGCCAGCAGTGTAATGGGTCGTACAGGGAATCAGCCCCAGCATTTT

d_call: TRBD2
j_call: TRBJ2-1
v_call: TRBV19
clone_size: many
cdr3_aa: CASSKSGTSGYYNEQFF
cdr3_nt: TGTGCCAGTAGCAAATCAGGGACTAGCGGGTACTACAATGAGCAGTTCTTC

d_call: TRBD1
j_call: TRBJ1-1
v_call: TRBV18
clone_size: -
cdr3_aa: CASSPFGTGGEAFF
cdr3_nt: TGTGCCAGCTCACCATTTGGGACAGGAGGTGAAGCTTTCTTT

d_call: -
j_call: TRBJ1-5
v_call: TRBV6-6
clone_size: -
cdr3_aa: CASKFGPERNQPQHF
cdr3_nt: TGTGCCAGCAAGTTTGGGCCAGAAAGAAATCAGCCCCAGCATTTT

d_call: -
j_call: TRBJ1-1
v_call: TRBV27
clone_size: -
cdr3_aa: CASSLGGPTGNTEAFF
cdr3_nt: TGTGCCAGCAGTTTGGGGGGTCCTACCGGGAACACTGAAGCTTTCTTT

d_call: TRBD1
j_call: TRBJ1-5
v_call: TRBV27
clone_size: -
cdr3_aa: CASRPGQGLQPQHF
cdr3_nt: TGTGCCAGCCGCCCGGGACAGGGTCTTCAGCCCCAGCATTTT

d_call: -
j_call: TRBJ2-5
v_call: TRBV5-1
clone_size: -
cdr3_aa: CASSNLDRRVTQYF
cdr3_nt: TGCGCCAGCAGCAATCTGGACCGGAGGGTGACCCAGTACTTC

d_call: -
j_call: TRBJ2-6
v_call: TRBV12-3/TRBV12-4
clone_size: -
cdr3_aa: CASSRSGANVLTF
cdr3_nt: TGTGCCAGCAGCCGCTCTGGGGCCAACGTCCTGACTTTC

d_call: TRBD2
j_call: TRBJ2-1
v_call: TRBV28
clone_size: -
cdr3_aa: CASSLWGLAGGPNEQFF
cdr3_nt: TGTGCCAGCAGTTTATGGGGCCTAGCGGGAGGCCCCAATGAGCAGTTCTTC

d_call: -
j_call: TRBJ2-5
v_call: TRBV5-1
clone_size: -
cdr3_aa: CASSLGTRGGMETQYF
cdr3_nt: TGCGCCAGCAGTCTCGGAACTAGAGGCGGAATGGAGACCCAGTACTTC

d_call: -
j_call: TRBJ2-7
v_call: TRBV18
clone_size: -
cdr3_aa: CASSPLGGNYEQYF
cdr3_nt: TGTGCCAGCTCCCCCCTCGGGGGTAATTACGAGCAGTACTTC

d_call: -
j_call: TRBJ1-1
v_call: TRBV25-1
clone_size: -
cdr3_aa: CASSPRRGMNTEAFF
cdr3_nt: TGTGCCAGCAGCCCACGCAGGGGAATGAACACTGAAGCTTTCTTT

d_call: -
j_call: TRBJ1-2
v_call: TRBV28
clone_size: -
cdr3_aa: CASSSGINAYGYTF
cdr3_nt: TGTGCCAGCAGTTCAGGCATCAACGCCTATGGCTACACCTTC

d_call: TRBD1
j_call: TRBJ2-3
v_call: TRBV19
clone_size: -
cdr3_aa: CASSPPGQGTDTQYF
cdr3_nt: TGTGCCAGTAGTCCGCCGGGACAGGGGACAGATACGCAGTATTTT

d_call: -
j_call: TRBJ2-7
v_call: TRBV15
clone_size: few
cdr3_aa: CATSREQEGPYEQYF
cdr3_nt: TGTGCCACCAGCAGAGAGCAGGAGGGCCCCTACGAGCAGTACTTC

d_call: TRBD1
j_call: TRBJ1-5
v_call: TRBV9
clone_size: -
cdr3_aa: CASSLGQGTNQPQHF
cdr3_nt: TGTGCCAGCAGCTTGGGACAGGGCACCAATCAGCCCCAGCATTTT

d_call: TRBD2
j_call: TRBJ2-1
v_call: TRBV28
clone_size: -
cdr3_aa: CASTPGGSYNEQFF
cdr3_nt: TGTGCCAGCACCCCGGGGGGATCCTACAATGAGCAGTTCTTC

d_call: TRBD2
j_call: TRBJ2-5
v_call: TRBV2
clone_size: once
cdr3_aa: CASSGRGGETQYF
cdr3_nt: TGTGCCAGCAGCGGGAGGGGAGGGGAGACCCAGTACTTC

d_call: TRBD2
j_call: TRBJ2-3
v_call: TRBV10-3
clone_size: few
cdr3_aa: CAISEKLAGGPIDTQYF
cdr3_nt: TGTGCCATCAGTGAGAAATTAGCGGGAGGGCCGATAGATACGCAGTATTTT

d_call: TRBD2
j_call: TRBJ2-2
v_call: TRBV7-9
clone_size: -
cdr3_aa: CASSAPGGLDTGELFF
cdr3_nt: TGTGCCAGCAGCGCGCCGGGGGGGCTAGACACCGGGGAGCTGTTTTTT

d_call: -
j_call: TRBJ1-2
v_call: TRBV28
clone_size: -
cdr3_aa: CASSPRGLNYGYTF
cdr3_nt: TGTGCCAGCAGCCCCAGGGGCCTCAACTATGGCTACACCTTC

d_call: TRBD2
j_call: TRBJ2-5
v_call: TRBV5-1
clone_size: -
cdr3_aa: CASRTGLAGGETQYF
cdr3_nt: TGCGCCAGCCGTACGGGACTAGCGGGAGGGGAGACCCAGTACTTC

d_call: -
j_call: TRBJ1-5
v_call: TRBV2
clone_size: few
cdr3_aa: CASSPVMGNQPQHF
cdr3_nt: TGTGCCAGCAGTCCGGTGATGGGCAATCAGCCCCAGCATTTT

d_call: -
j_call: TRBJ1-4
v_call: TRBV29-1
clone_size: -
cdr3_aa: CSVGVAGVGEKLFF
cdr3_nt: TGCAGCGTTGGGGTTGCAGGGGTGGGTGAAAAACTGTTTTTT

d_call: -
j_call: TRBJ2-7
v_call: TRBV7-6
clone_size: -
cdr3_aa: CASSPSPGNQQYF
cdr3_nt: TGTGCCAGCAGCCCCTCACCAGGGAACCAGCAGTACTTC

d_call: -
j_call: TRBJ1-2
v_call: TRBV5-1
clone_size: -
cdr3_aa: CASSLDPVNYGYTF
cdr3_nt: TGCGCCAGCAGCTTGGACCCAGTTAACTATGGCTACACCTTC

d_call: TRBD1
j_call: TRBJ2-2
v_call: TRBV5-1
clone_size: -
cdr3_aa: CASSLGRQGGTGELFF
cdr3_nt: TGCGCCAGCAGCTTGGGACGACAGGGCGGAACCGGGGAGCTGTTTTTT

d_call: -
j_call: TRBJ1-1
v_call: TRBV27
clone_size: -
cdr3_aa: CASSLSGRNTEAFF
cdr3_nt: TGTGCCAGCAGTTTATCGGGCAGGAACACTGAAGCTTTCTTT

d_call: -
j_call: TRBJ2-5
v_call: TRBV5-1
clone_size: -
cdr3_aa: CASSRTVQETQYF
cdr3_nt: TGCGCCAGCAGTCGGACAGTCCAAGAGACCCAGTACTTC

d_call: -
j_call: TRBJ1-6
v_call: TRBV7-2
clone_size: -
cdr3_aa: CASSSSGGRVNSPLHF
cdr3_nt: TGTGCCAGCAGCTCATCGGGGGGGCGCGTTAATTCACCCCTCCACTTT

d_call: -
j_call: TRBJ2-3
v_call: TRBV28
clone_size: -
cdr3_aa: CATKKVGVRATDTQYF
cdr3_nt: TGTGCCACCAAGAAGGTCGGGGTACGGGCCACAGATACGCAGTATTTT

d_call: TRBD2
j_call: TRBJ2-1
v_call: TRBV15
clone_size: -
cdr3_aa: CATSRDLLAGVKNEQFF
cdr3_nt: TGTGCCACCAGCAGAGATCTACTAGCGGGAGTTAAAAATGAGCAGTTCTTC

d_call: TRBD2
j_call: TRBJ2-3
v_call: TRBV25-1
clone_size: -
cdr3_aa: CASSEYFAGGMNTDTQYF
cdr3_nt: TGTGCCAGCAGTGAATATTTTGCGGGAGGCATGAACACAGATACGCAGTATTTT

d_call: -
j_call: TRBJ1-4
v_call: TRBV5-1
clone_size: few
cdr3_aa: CASSLGWTVANEKLFF
cdr3_nt: TGCGCCAGCAGCCTGGGATGGACAGTCGCTAATGAAAAACTGTTTTTT

d_call: -
j_call: TRBJ1-5
v_call: TRBV2
clone_size: -
cdr3_aa: CASRRQYNQPQHF
cdr3_nt: TGTGCCAGCAGGAGACAGTACAATCAGCCCCAGCATTTT

d_call: -
j_call: TRBJ2-7
v_call: TRBV9
clone_size: -
cdr3_aa: CASSVGGQDLDEQYF
cdr3_nt: TGTGCCAGCAGCGTAGGGGGGCAGGATCTTGACGAGCAGTACTTC